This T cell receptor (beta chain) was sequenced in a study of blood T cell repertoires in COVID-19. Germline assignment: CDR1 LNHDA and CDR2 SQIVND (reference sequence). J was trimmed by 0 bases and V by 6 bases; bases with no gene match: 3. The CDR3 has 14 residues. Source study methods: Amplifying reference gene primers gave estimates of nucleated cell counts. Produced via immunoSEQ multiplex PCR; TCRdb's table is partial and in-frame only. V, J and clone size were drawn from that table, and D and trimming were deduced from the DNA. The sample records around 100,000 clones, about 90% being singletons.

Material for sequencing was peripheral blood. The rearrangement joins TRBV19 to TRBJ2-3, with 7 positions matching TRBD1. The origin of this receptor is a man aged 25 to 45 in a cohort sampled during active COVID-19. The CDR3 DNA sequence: TGTGCCAGTAGCCCGGACAGGAGCACAGATACGCAGTATTTT. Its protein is CASSPDRSTDTQYF.